This T cell receptor beta chain derives from a study of T-cell memory formation after mild COVID-19. Study background: Most TCR clusters belonged to a single donor. General study findings and limits: A subset of responding clones appeared in pre-infection memory, suggesting cross-reactive memory joined. CM and EM subsets held most contracting CD4+ clones; EMRA held CD8+ ones.

This clonotype has at least ten counts. No antigen is known for it. The 5'RACE method, run with constant-segment primers, produced TCR alpha and TCR beta cDNA libraries (carrying sample barcodes and UMIs). In TCRdb, the 5' RACE reads were re-called with MiXCR into one record per CDR3 protein. This table holds under 200,000 distinct CDR3 sequences, approximately 10% found once. This CDR3 is 12 amino acids long. V was trimmed by 2 bases and J by 7 bases, leaving 8 bases between them. The V call is TRBV12-3 or TRBV12-4, the J call TRBJ2-5; D is uncertain. The source is a man aged 18 to 30 who had mild COVID-19 (a few samples of this study predate the infection). Cell type and time point are not known. Source material: PBMCs or a T cell subset sorted from them (not recorded which). CDR3 amino acids: CASSLSHGTQYF. CDR3 in DNA: TGTGCCAGCAGTTTATCCCATGGGACCCAGTACTTC.